The rows below give T cell receptor beta chains drawn from one sample of a study of CD8 T cells in Susac syndrome. TCRdb re-called the immunoSEQ multiplex PCR reads through MiXCR, storing one row per CDR3 protein. Among 75,000 to 100,000 distinct CDR3 sequences listed, around 94% were seen once. Sequenced sample: CD8+ T cells from PBMCs. The source is a human donor with Susac syndrome. Each CDR3 is given with its conserved first and last residue. D genes are given only for firm matches. Only some rows state a clone size, as once, few, many or a class for expanded clones.

d_call,cdr3_length,j_call,clone_size,v_call,cdr3_aa,cdr3_nt
-,13,TRBJ2-7,few,TRBV30,CAWSVLAESEQYF,TGTGCCTGGAGTGTATTAGCGGAAAGCGAGCAGTACTTC
TRBD1,15,TRBJ2-7,-,TRBV19,CASSISDRGLDEQYF,TGTGCCAGTAGTATCTCGGACAGGGGGCTGGATGAGCAGTACTTC
TRBD2,17,TRBJ2-6,once,TRBV20-1,CSASAGTSVTGANVLTF,TGCAGTGCTTCAGCGGGGACCTCAGTAACCGGGGCCAACGTCCTGACTTTC
-,16,TRBJ2-2,-,TRBV7-9,CASSFPTGEDTGELFF,TGTGCCAGCAGCTTTCCCACAGGGGAGGACACCGGGGAGCTGTTTTTT
TRBD2,14,TRBJ2-4,-,TRBV4-2,CASSPSGAKNIQYF,TGTGCCAGCAGCCCTAGCGGAGCCAAAAACATTCAGTACTTC
TRBD2,15,TRBJ2-1,-,TRBV19,CASGLMGTRYNEQFF,TGTGCCAGTGGCTTGATGGGGACTAGATACAATGAGCAGTTCTTC
-,12,TRBJ2-1,-,TRBV27,CASSLTLGEQFF,TGTGCCAGCAGTTTAACCTTGGGGGAGCAGTTCTTC
-,14,TRBJ1-2,-,TRBV7-9,CASSLVEGNYGYTF,TGTGCCAGCAGCTTAGTGGAGGGTAACTATGGCTACACCTTC
-,12,TRBJ2-5,-,TRBV27,CATTDNQETQYF,TGTGCCACCACAGACAATCAAGAGACCCAGTACTTC
-,11,TRBJ2-3,-,TRBV27,CASSPGSRQYF,TGTGCCAGCAGTCCCGGGAGTAGACAGTATTTT
TRBD2,15,TRBJ2-3,-,TRBV6-4,CASSDSMGGPDTQYF,TGTGCCAGCAGTGACTCGATGGGAGGGCCGGACACGCAGTATTTT
-,15,TRBJ1-1,-,TRBV30,CAWSWAPLVNTEAFF,TGTGCCTGGAGTTGGGCCCCTCTGGTCAACACTGAAGCTTTCTTT
TRBD2,19,TRBJ2-1,-,TRBV25-1,CASSESGLAGGMTNNEQFF,TGTGCCAGCAGTGAATCGGGACTAGCGGGGGGAATGACAAACAATGAGCAGTTCTTC
TRBD1,15,TRBJ2-1,-,TRBV7-2,CASSFHRGTYNEQFF,TGTGCCAGCAGCTTTCACAGGGGTACCTACAATGAGCAGTTCTTC
-,16,TRBJ1-1,-,TRBV2,CASSEEEDSTNTEAFF,TGTGCCAGCAGTGAAGAGGAAGACAGTACGAACACTGAAGCTTTCTTT
-,15,TRBJ2-6,-,TRBV6-5,CASSYSIAGANVLTF,TGTGCCAGCAGTTACTCGATTGCCGGGGCCAACGTCCTGACTTTC
-,15,TRBJ2-3,once,TRBV4-3,CASSQYYRSTDTQYF,TGCGCCAGCAGCCAGTACTACAGGAGCACAGATACGCAGTATTTT
TRBD1,15,TRBJ2-3,-,TRBV7-9,CASSLDGTGSDTQYF,TGTGCCAGCAGCTTGGATGGGACAGGGTCGGATACGCAGTATTTT
-,14,TRBJ1-5,-,TRBV6-4,CASSDSADSQPQHF,TGTGCCAGCAGTGACTCTGCGGACAGCCAGCCCCAGCATTTT